This TCR beta chain was profiled in a study of cytomegalovirus exposure and HLA in healthy donors. A remark on this clone: What it recognizes is unknown.

The study, taken as a whole, reports: Diagnosis of cytomegalovirus status made by the classifier reportedly showed high specificity and sensitivity.

Donors were nominally healthy when sampled, though unrecorded immune exposures were likely. The PCR ran on 60 Vbeta and 13 Jbeta primers. Generated by immunoSEQ multiplex PCR, the TCRdb table keeps only in-frame clones and is missing some. This table holds around 170,000 clones, around 80% found once. The receptor was isolated from a woman in her forties in good health and CMV-seropositive. Sequencing was done on a sample of PBMCs.

CDR3 sequence reads: CASRAAGEAFF. The CDR3 region has the DNA TGTGCCAGCAGGGCGGCCGGTGAAGCTTTCTTT. This chain uses TRBV27 with TRBJ1-1; D unclear. V shed 6 bases and J shed 7 bases, with 9 bases lying between them. Germline V lookup: CDR1 MNHEY, CDR2 SMNVEV (reference sequence). CDR3 size: 11 residues.